The 31 T cell receptor beta chains below all came from one sample that was sequenced in a study of T cell responses to AZD1222 COVID-19 vaccine. Profiling relied on immunoSEQ multiplex PCR, and the TCRdb table lists in-frame clones only, not all of them. The sample contains fewer than 90,000 clones, about 88% of which appear only once. Material: peripheral blood, obtained 28 days after the second AZD1222 dose. These receptors came from an adult who received the AZD1222 COVID-19 vaccine.

V gene TRBV3-1 (or the pseudogene TRBV3-2) combines with J gene TRBJ1-2; D is undetermined. Germline V CDR1 and CDR2: LGHDT, YNNKEL (reference sequence). The CDR3 sequence is 15 residues long. V lost 0 bases to trimming and J lost 3 bases, with 11 bases between them. The CDR3 nucleotides read TGTGCCAGCAGCCAAGATGAGCGAGGGCACTATGGCTACACCTTC. It yields the protein CASSQDERGHYGYTF.

This clone has just one count. The rearrangement links TRBV29-1 to TRBJ1-2; perhaps TRBD1 as D (6 bases). Germline V lookup: CDR1 SQVTM, CDR2 ANQGSEA. V lost 1 base and J 4 bases, leaving 13 bases between the germline ends. This CDR3 is built from 14 residues. CDR3 amino acids: CSVEVGALSYGYTF. As DNA, the CDR3 is TGCAGCGTTGAAGTGGGGGCGCTATCCTATGGCTACACCTTC. Based on the CDR3 plus reference TRBV29-1 and TRBJ1-2, the full variable domain is SAVISQKPSRDICQRGTSLTIQCQVDSQVTMMFWYRQQPGQSLTLIATANQGSEATYESGFVIDKFPISRPNLTFSTLTVSNMSPEDSSIYLCSVEVGALSYGYTFGSGTRLTVV.

This clone was recorded a few times. The chain employs TRBV7-3 and TRBJ1-1; 9 positions match TRBD1. There are 15 residues in the CDR3. Per the germline V gene, CDR1 is SGHTA and CDR2 is FQGTGA. With 5 bases clipped from V and 2 bases from J, the junction kept 6 bases outside the gene matches. The CDR3 coding sequence is TGTGCCAGCAGCGACACAGGGGGCGATAACACTGAAGCTTTCTTT. Its translation: CASSDTGGDNTEAFF.

V and J are TRBV7-9 and TRBJ2-3; D is perhaps TRBD2 (6 bases). This CDR3 spans 12 amino acids. Trimming cost V 8 bases and J 4 bases, with 10 bases left between them. Germline lookup yields CDR1 SEHNR and CDR2 FQNEAQ (reference sequence). The CDR3 nucleotides read TGTGCCAGCGGGGGGTCGCCAGATACGCAGTATTTT. It yields the protein CASGGSPDTQYF. Based on the CDR3 plus reference TRBV7-9 and TRBJ2-3, the full variable domain is DTGVSQNPRHKITKRGQNVTFRCDPISEHNRLYWYRQTLGQGPEFLTYFQNEAQLEKSRLLSDRFSAERPKGSFSTLEIQRTEQGDSAMYLCASGGSPDTQYFGPGTRLTVL.

The chain joins TRBV20-1 to TRBJ2-3; no clear D. This CDR3 contains 10 residues. With 4 bases removed from V and 11 bases from J, the gap between germline ends came to 10 bases. Germline V gene sequence: CDR1 DFQATT, CDR2 SNEGSKA (reference sequence). The DNA for the CDR3 is TGCAGTGCTACTAGTAACGAGCAGTATTTT. Residues: CSATSNEQYF.

This chain uses TRBV7-9 with TRBJ2-1, with 9 bases matching TRBD2. Germline CDR1 SEHNR, CDR2 FQNEAQ (reference sequence). CDR3 length: 16 residues. V shed 3 bases and J 1 base; nucleotides not matched to a gene: 4. The CDR3 DNA sequence: TGTGCCAGCAGCTTGGGAGCGGGGGGTTCCTACAATGAGCAGTTCTTC. As protein: CASSLGAGGSYNEQFF.

This chain connects TRBV5-1 to TRBJ2-3; D gene unclear. V was cut by 3 bases and J by 1 base, with 9 bases left in between. The CDR3 runs 14 residues. CDR1 is SGHRS and CDR2 is YFSETQ in the germline V gene. The CDR3 sequence is CASSSGSGTDTQYF. The CDR3 DNA reads as TGCGCCAGCAGCTCAGGATCAGGCACAGATACGCAGTATTTT.

The rearrangement uses TRBV18 and TRBJ2-2; the D is unclear. With 1 base removed from V and 3 bases from J, the gap between germline ends came to 9 bases. The CDR3 has 15 residues. Looked up from germline, CDR1 is KGHSH and CDR2 is LQKENI. CDR3 region: CASSPRVTDTGELFF. The CDR3 DNA reads as TGTGCCAGCTCACCACGAGTGACCGACACCGGGGAGCTGTTTTTT.

The chain recombines TRBV10-1 with TRBJ1-5; D may be TRBD1 (6 bases). This CDR3 spans 16 amino acids. Between the trimmed V and J ends, which lost 8 bases and 3 bases, there was a span of 20 bases. The germline V gene has CDR1 WNHNN and CDR2 SYGVQD (reference sequence). The CDR3 loop is CASGEGGKEDNQPQHF. In DNA, the CDR3 is TGCGCCAGCGGAGAAGGGGGGAAGGAGGACAATCAGCCCCAGCATTTT.

CDR3 DNA sequence: TGTGCCAGCAGCTTAGATGACGAGCAGTACTTC. This sequence encodes CASSLDDEQYF. The chain is built from TRBV28 and TRBJ2-7, with D unclear. CDR3 size: 11 residues. The germline V and J ends were trimmed by 6 bases and 5 bases, with 8 bases remaining between them. Germline-derived CDR1 and CDR2 are MDHEN and SYDVKM.

The chain has TRBV27 and TRBJ2-1, with 8 bases lining up with TRBD2. Trimming cost V 4 bases and J 2 bases; bases outside gene matches: 4. Looked up from germline, CDR1 is MNHEY and CDR2 is SMNVEV (reference sequence). The CDR3 has 15 residues. The CDR3 DNA sequence: TGTGCCAGCAGTTGGAACGGGGGGGCCTACAATGAGCAGTTCTTC. Protein sequence: CASSWNGGAYNEQFF.

The V and J genes are TRBV29-1 and TRBJ2-7, with D unclear. Trimming stripped 7 bases from V and 0 bases from J, with 16 bases between. Germline loops: CDR1 SQVTM, CDR2 ANQGSEA. This CDR3 comprises 14 residues. CDR3 loop: CSAIGRSSSYEQYF. CDR3 in DNA: TGCAGCGCTATCGGACGGTCAAGCTCCTACGAGCAGTACTTC.

V and J are TRBV7-9 and TRBJ1-6, with D uncertain. V lost 2 bases and J 3 bases, leaving 5 bases between the germline ends. CDR3 length equals 14 residues. Germline-derived CDR1 and CDR2 are SEHNR and FQNEAQ (reference sequence). CDR3 nucleotides: TGTGCCAGCAGCTTATACAGCTATAATTCACCCCTCCACTTT. Its protein is CASSLYSYNSPLHF.

This chain joins TRBV6-2 or TRBV6-3 and TRBJ2-7; D unresolved. The CDR3 is 14 amino acids. Germline CDR1 is MNHEY and CDR2 is SVGEGT. V was clipped by 2 bases and J by 2 bases, with 10 bases between them. In nucleotides, the CDR3 is TGTGCCAGCAGTTACCAGGACGCTACCTACGAGCAGTACTTC. Translated: CASSYQDATYEQYF.

The chain is built from TRBV6-4 and TRBJ1-4; D gene unclear. The germline V gene encodes CDR1 MRHNA and CDR2 SNTAGT. This CDR3 is built from 15 residues. Trimming removed 7 bases at V and 4 bases at J, with 16 bases between. The CDR3 here is CASMLPGFINEKLFF. CDR3 nucleotides: TGTGCCAGCATGCTCCCGGGGTTCATTAATGAAAAACTGTTTTTT.

V usage is TRBV7-2 and J usage is TRBJ1-1; D call uncertain. With 5 bases removed from V and 5 bases from J, the gap between germline ends came to 12 bases. The CDR3 covers 13 residues. Looked up from germline, CDR1 is SGHTA and CDR2 is FQGNSA. CDR3 in DNA: TGTGCCAGCAGCCCCCAAAGGGATACTGAAGCTTTCTTT. The encoded protein is CASSPQRDTEAFF.

This clone was counted a single time. The chain employs TRBV5-1 and TRBJ2-1; TRBD2 agrees at 12 bases. The junction had 3 bases not matched to a gene; V was cut back by 4 bases and J by 4 bases. This CDR3 region has 15 residues. Germline CDR1 SGHRS, CDR2 YFSETQ. The CDR3 DNA is TGCGCCAGCAGCACGACTAGCGGGGGATACAATGAGCAGTTCTTC. This codes for CASSTTSGGYNEQFF.

This sequence joins TRBV10-1 and TRBJ1-4; D uncertain. The CDR3 spans 16 residues. Germline loops: CDR1 WNHNN, CDR2 SYGVQD (reference sequence). The V end lost 3 bases, the J end lost 0 bases, and 11 bases lay between the germline ends. The CDR3 here is CASSEQQTATNEKLFF. The CDR3 region has the DNA TGCGCCAGCAGTGAACAGCAGACTGCAACTAATGAAAAACTGTTTTTT.

This clone appeared a single time. The rearrangement links TRBV29-1 to TRBJ1-2; TRBD1 agrees at 7 bases. Trimming took 8 bases from V and 4 from J; bases not matched to a gene: 13. This CDR3 comprises 14 residues. Germline lookup yields CDR1 SQVTM and CDR2 ANQGSEA. In DNA, the CDR3 is TGCAGCCTGGGACAACCAGGGGGTTCCTATGGCTACACCTTC. Amino acids: CSLGQPGGSYGYTF.

This clone was recorded once. This chain connects TRBV30 to TRBJ1-3; no firm D call. Trimming pared 0 bases from V and 0 bases from J, leaving 9 bases between. The CDR3 contains 15 residues. The germline V gene encodes CDR1 GTSNPN and CDR2 SVGIG (reference sequence). The CDR3 sequence: CAWSVQLSSGNTIYF. The CDR3 DNA is TGTGCCTGGAGTGTACAGCTTAGCTCTGGAAACACCATATATTTT.

The rearrangement joins TRBV28 to TRBJ1-6, with D perhaps TRBD1 (5 bases). Germline CDR1 is MDHEN and CDR2 is SYDVKM. The CDR3 covers 14 residues. V was trimmed by 7 bases and J by 8 bases, leaving 15 bases between them. The CDR3 nucleotides are TGTGCCAGCATCTCCCCCGGGACGGATTCACCCCTCCACTTT. Translated: CASISPGTDSPLHF.

The V call is TRBV7-2, the J call TRBJ1-2; D possibly corresponds to TRBD1 (5 bases). The V and J ends lost 5 bases and 4 bases respectively, with 11 bases between them. CDR1 is SGHTA and CDR2 is FQGNSA in the germline V gene. This CDR3 has 13 amino acids. The CDR3 reads CASSGATRYGYTF. The CDR3, as DNA: TGTGCCAGCAGCGGGGCCACGCGCTATGGCTACACCTTC.

V usage is TRBV3-1 (or the pseudogene TRBV3-2) and J usage is TRBJ1-1, with unresolved D. CDR3 length equals 14 residues. V gave up 4 bases and J gave up 1 base, with 10 bases separating them. Germline CDR1 LGHDT, CDR2 YNNKEL (reference sequence). DNA for the CDR3: TGTGCCAGCAGCCCCCCCCTTACGAACACTGAAGCTTTCTTT. Protein sequence: CASSPPLTNTEAFF.

This chain connects TRBV5-3 to TRBJ1-5, with 10 positions matching TRBD1. TRBV5-3 is annotated as an ORF whose role is uncertain. J lost 2 bases, V lost 4 bases, and 24 bases had no gene match. This CDR3 comprises 22 residues. CDR3 bases: TGTGCCAGAAGCGTATGCCTATGGCCCTCTAAGGACAGGGGGTTCGGCAATCAGCCCCAGCATTTT. It is translated as CARSVCLWPSKDRGFGNQPQHF.

The chain recombines TRBV10-3 with TRBJ1-1; 8 nucleotides match TRBD1. This CDR3 is built from 15 residues. Germline-derived CDR1 and CDR2 are ENHRY and SYGVKD. After removal of 9 bases from V and 10 bases from J, the junction contained 19 bases not matched to a gene. The CDR3 loop is CAMNSHRGGPQGAFF. CDR3 in DNA: TGTGCCATGAATTCCCACAGGGGGGGGCCCCAGGGAGCTTTCTTT.

The V call is TRBV27, the J call TRBJ1-2; TRBD1 might be the D (5 bases). Germline V gene lookup returns CDR1 MNHEY and CDR2 SMNVEV (reference sequence). The CDR3 is 14 residues long. Trimming took off 0 bases at V and 7 bases at J, with 12 bases between the two ends. The CDR3 here is CASSLSVAGPGYTF. CDR3 DNA sequence: TGTGCCAGCAGTTTATCTGTGGCAGGGCCTGGCTACACCTTC.

The CDR3 sequence: CATSEGGGTGALAQHF. The CDR3 DNA reads TGTGCCACCAGTGAGGGGGGTGGGACAGGGGCCTTGGCCCAGCATTTT. V gene TRBV24-1 combines with J gene TRBJ1-5; 10 bases are a match to TRBD1. The CDR3 has 16 amino acids. J was trimmed by 11 bases and V by 4 bases; bases with no gene match: 13. Germline CDR1 reads KGHDR; CDR2 reads SFDVKD.

This chain links TRBV11-2 with TRBJ1-6, with TRBD1 identical over 12 bases. V trimming: 4 bases; J trimming: 0 bases; junction bases outside the gene matches: 7. The CDR3 is 19 amino acids. The germline CDR1 and CDR2 sequences are SGHAT and FQNNGV. CDR3 sequence reads: CASSSGTGGASSYNSPLHF. The CDR3 DNA follows: TGTGCCAGCAGCTCCGGGACAGGGGGCGCATCCTCCTATAATTCACCCCTCCACTTT. The variable domain in full, completed from reference TRBV11-2 and TRBJ1-6, reads EAGVAQSPRYKIIEKRQSVAFWCNPISGHATLYWYQQILGQGPKLLIQFQNNGVVDDSQLPKDRFSAERLKGVDSTLKIQPAKLEDSAVYLCASSSGTGGASSYNSPLHFGNGTRLTVT.

The chain has TRBV5-1 and TRBJ1-5; D remains ambiguous. Germline V gives CDR1 SGHRS, CDR2 YFSETQ. Trimming cost V 2 bases and J 2 bases, with 5 bases left between them. This CDR3 has 13 amino acids. CDR3 region: CASSFGGNQPQHF. CDR3 nucleotides: TGCGCCAGCAGCTTCGGGGGCAATCAGCCCCAGCATTTT.

This clone turned up a few times. The gene calls are TRBV25-1 and TRBJ2-7; 8 bases are shared with TRBD1. Looked up from germline, CDR1 is MGHDK and CDR2 is SYGVNS. This CDR3 spans 15 amino acids. V dropped 5 bases and J dropped 1; count of bases not matched to a gene: 7. In DNA, the CDR3 is TGTGCCAGCAGTTCCACGACAGGGGTGTCCTACGAGCAGTACTTC. Protein product: CASSSTTGVSYEQYF.

The chain uses TRBV30 and TRBJ2-7, with unresolved D. Germline V gene lookup returns CDR1 GTSNPN and CDR2 SVGIG (reference sequence). The CDR3 length is 11 residues. Trimming removed 2 bases at V and 2 bases at J, with 4 bases between. CDR3 in DNA: TGTGCCTGGAGTAGCCCCTACGAGCAGTACTTC. It specifies CAWSSPYEQYF.